The clone carrying this T cell receptor (beta chain) was seen a few times. Its antigen is unknown. This entry comes from a study of human T cells and chemical hapten exposure. Overall study context: Throughout the approximately 25-week study, diphenylcyclopropenone was applied weekly to the patients' scalps.

TCRdb ran MiXCR on the RACE reads and lists one entry per CDR3 protein. The data show tens of thousands of distinct CDR3 sequences, 11% to 15% seen once. The CDR3 runs 15 residues. V lost 6 bases, J lost 5 bases, and 8 bases stayed unmatched. Time point: pre-sensitization, week 0. Treatment of the sample: therapeutic diphenylcyclopropenone sensitization with weekly scalp DPC. Every patch test was put on after a blood sample was taken. From whole blood left unfractionated, total RNA was extracted. Regarding the study as a whole: PT1 expanded TCR numbers tracked positively with patch test score.

The sample in question was whole blood, obtained in connection with sensitization to the hapten diphenylcyclopropenone (DPC). J is TRBJ2-3 and V is TRBV12-3 or TRBV12-4; TRBD2 matches at 10 bases. This receptor was obtained from a woman aged 45-60 years with alopecia areata. Some clones in this sample may be carry-over from other donors' samples. For the CDR3, the DNA is TGTGCCAGCAGCGATATAGCGGGAGGTAGAGATACGCAGTATTTT. This codes for CASSDIAGGRDTQYF.